What follows are 13 T cell receptor beta chains derived from one specimen sequenced in a study of blood T cell repertoires in COVID-19. TCRdb's table, derived via immunoSEQ multiplex PCR, lists solely in-frame clones and lacks some. The sample includes 95,000 to 150,000 clones, about 80% of them seen just once. Sample: peripheral blood. These receptors came from a human donor in a cohort sampled during active COVID-19.

The V call is TRBV6-6, the J call TRBJ1-2; no firm D call. CDR1 and CDR2 from the germline V gene are MNHNY and SVGAGI (reference sequence). The CDR3 loop spans 14 amino acids. The V gene lost 2 bases and the J gene lost 3 bases, with 10 bases spanning the gap. The CDR3 DNA reads as TGTGCCAGCAGTTACGGTGCCCGAGACTATGGCTACACCTTC. Translated: CASSYGARDYGYTF.

This clone was counted a single time. A junction end diverges from the germline sequence, so it may reflect a read error. This chain uses TRBV9 with TRBJ1-2; possible D gene TRBD1, 5 bases. Germline V gene sequence: CDR1 SGDLS, CDR2 YYNGEE. This CDR3 comprises 12 residues. The CDR3 sequence is CASSRPLGPFAF. The CDR3 bases are TGTGCCAGCAGCCGCCCTTTGGGGCCCTTTGCCTTC.

The V call is TRBV28, the J call TRBJ2-7, with 7 bases that match TRBD1. V was pared by 4 bases and J by 2 bases, with 5 bases of the junction left unmatched. The CDR3 runs 14 residues. CDR1 and CDR2 from the germline V gene are MDHEN and SYDVKM. In nucleotides, the CDR3 is TGTGCCAGCAGTTCGACAGGGCTGACCTACGAGCAGTACTTC. Protein sequence: CASSSTGLTYEQYF.

In DNA, the CDR3 is TGTGCCAGCAGCCTGGGCGGGGCGGTGGGAAATCAGCCCCAGCATTTT. Translation gives CASSLGGAVGNQPQHF. This rearrangement joins TRBV13 to TRBJ1-5; weak D call: TRBD1 (5 bases). Trimming cost V 5 bases and J 4 bases, with 18 bases left between them. Germline CDR1 reads PRHDT; CDR2 reads FYEKMQ (reference sequence). This CDR3 has 16 residues.

This sequence joins TRBV18 and TRBJ2-6; D remains ambiguous. Germline-derived CDR1 and CDR2 are KGHSH and LQKENI. The CDR3 loop spans 18 amino acids. V was clipped by 2 bases and J by 0 bases, with 14 bases between them. CDR3 sequence reads: CASSPIGLRDSGANVLTF. The CDR3 region has the DNA TGTGCCAGCTCACCAATCGGTCTGCGTGACTCTGGGGCCAACGTCCTGACTTTC.

This chain connects TRBV10-3 to TRBJ2-3; no firm D call. V lost 3 bases and J 3 bases, leaving 7 bases between the germline ends. From germline, CDR1 is ENHRY and CDR2 SYGVKD. This CDR3 region has 13 residues. CDR3 amino acids: CAISEPQTDTQYF. In nucleotides, the CDR3 is TGTGCCATCAGTGAACCCCAGACAGATACGCAGTATTTT.

The chain is built from TRBV19 and TRBJ1-5; D gene ambiguous. CDR3 size: 14 residues. V was shortened by 3 bases and J by 7 bases, with 13 bases between the two germline ends. Germline V lookup: CDR1 LNHDA, CDR2 SQIVND (reference sequence). This CDR3 is CASSMGAVEQPQHF. The CDR3 DNA reads TGTGCCAGTAGTATGGGCGCCGTTGAACAGCCCCAGCATTTT.

The rearrangement links TRBV28 to TRBJ2-3; 14 bases are a match to TRBD2. Trimming removed 0 bases from V and 5 bases from J; junction bases left unmatched: 4. Germline CDR1 is MDHEN and CDR2 is SYDVKM. This CDR3 is 17 amino acids long. The CDR3 DNA reads as TGTGCCAGCAGTTTATGGACTAGCGGGGGGGCAAGAGATACGCAGTATTTT. Its protein is CASSLWTSGGARDTQYF.

V usage is TRBV30 and J usage is TRBJ2-3; 11 positions match TRBD2. The germline CDR1 and CDR2 sequences are GTSNPN and SVGIG (reference sequence). V shed 4 bases, J shed 0 bases, and the junction held 6 bases outside the gene matches. The CDR3 has 16 amino acids. As DNA, the CDR3 is TGTGCCTGGACCCCGGGGACTAGCGGCAGCACAGATACGCAGTATTTT. Translating gives CAWTPGTSGSTDTQYF.

This clone is medium-sized within its sample. The chain is built from TRBV7-6 and TRBJ1-2, with 10 bases identical to TRBD1. Looked up from germline, CDR1 is SGHVS and CDR2 is FNYEAQ. The CDR3 has 15 amino acids. Trimming removed 1 base from V and 6 bases from J; junction bases left unmatched: 5. CDR3 DNA sequence: TGTGCCAGCAGCTTAGAAGAGACAGGGGGCGATGGCTACACCTTC. This codes for CASSLEETGGDGYTF.

The chain couples TRBV18 to TRBJ2-3, with TRBD2 matching 7 bases. The CDR3 extends over 15 amino acids. Trimming removed 8 bases from V and 0 bases from J; junction bases left unmatched: 8. The germline V gene encodes CDR1 KGHSH and CDR2 LQKENI. In DNA form, the CDR3 reads TGTGCCAGCCGATGGGGAGGGACTAGCACAGATACGCAGTATTTT. Translating it yields CASRWGGTSTDTQYF.

The J gene is TRBJ1-5, the V gene TRBV7-2, with D possibly TRBD1 on 5 matching bases. The V and J ends lost 5 bases and 4 bases respectively, with 9 bases between them. Germline values: CDR1 SGHTA, CDR2 FQGNSA. The CDR3 consists of 13 residues. DNA of the CDR3: TGTGCCAGCAGCCAGGGATCAAATCAGCCCCAGCATTTT. Translating it yields CASSQGSNQPQHF. The variable domain in full, completed from reference TRBV7-2 and TRBJ1-5, reads GAGVSQSPSNKVTEKGKDVELRCDPISGHTALYWYRQSLGQGLEFLIYFQGNSAPDKSGLPSDRFSAERTGGSVSTLTIQRTQQEDSAVYLCASSQGSNQPQHFGDGTRLSIL.

This clone was found once. This chain uses TRBV2 with TRBJ1-1, with D tentatively TRBD1 (6 bases). The V end lost 6 bases, the J end lost 0 bases, and 14 bases lay between the germline ends. CDR1 is SNHLY, CDR2 FYNNEI, per germline. The CDR3 loop spans 15 amino acids. In nucleotides, the CDR3 is TGTGCCAGCAGGATGCAGGGGAAACTGAACACTGAAGCTTTCTTT. This codes for CASRMQGKLNTEAFF.